This record concerns one T cell receptor beta chain sequence. The data stem from a study of shared T cell receptors in the human thymus. CDR3 size: 19 residues. J lost 4 bases, V lost 2 bases, and 18 bases had no gene match. CDR1 SGHDT and CDR2 YYEEEE come from the germline V gene. Sequencing used immunoSEQ multiplex PCR; TCRdb keeps in-frame clones, though not all of them. There are approximately 730,000 clones in the sample; 80% to 90% occur only once, and roughly 0.01% lies in the top ten. The same data also went into a second study, on human thymus T cells. This second study notes: The thymus tissue came from resections taken during corrective heart surgery.

The sample taken for sequencing was thymocytes. The receptor was derived from a girl under two years old with a congenital heart defect. The rearrangement links TRBV5-6 to TRBJ2-1; 7 nucleotides agree with TRBD2. The CDR3 region has the DNA TGTGCCAGCAGCTTATATTCATTTATGGATAGCGGGTGGTACAATGAGCAGTTCTTC. Its protein is CASSLYSFMDSGWYNEQFF. The whole variable domain, filled in from reference TRBV5-6 and TRBJ2-1, reads DAGVTQSPTHLIKTRGQQVTLRCSPKSGHDTVSWYQQALGQGPQFIFQYYEEEERQRGNFPDRFSGHQFPNYSSELNVNALLLGDSALYLCASSLYSFMDSGWYNEQFFGPGTRLTVL.